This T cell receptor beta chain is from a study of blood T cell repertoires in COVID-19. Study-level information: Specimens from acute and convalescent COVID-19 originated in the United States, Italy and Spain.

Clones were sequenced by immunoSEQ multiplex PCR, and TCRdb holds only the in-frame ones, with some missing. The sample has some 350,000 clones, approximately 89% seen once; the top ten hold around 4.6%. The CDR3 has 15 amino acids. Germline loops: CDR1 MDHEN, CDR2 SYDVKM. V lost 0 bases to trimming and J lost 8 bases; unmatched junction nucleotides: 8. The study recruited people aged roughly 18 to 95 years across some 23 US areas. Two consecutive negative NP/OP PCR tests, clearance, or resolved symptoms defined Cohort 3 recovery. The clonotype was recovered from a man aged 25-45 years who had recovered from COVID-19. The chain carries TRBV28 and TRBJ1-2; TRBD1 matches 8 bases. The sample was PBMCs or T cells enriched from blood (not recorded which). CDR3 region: CASSLWVQGARGYTF. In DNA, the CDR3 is TGTGCCAGCAGTTTATGGGTCCAGGGGGCGCGGGGCTACACCTTC.